This is a list of T cell receptor beta chains from one sample in a study of patients and donors after allogeneic stem cell transplantation. TCRdb redid the calling of the RT-PCR reads with MiXCR, one entry per CDR3 protein. The table shows 150,000 to 250,000 distinct CDR3 sequences, with 40% to 45% occurring only once. Material for sequencing was blood, either unsorted or a sorted T cell fraction (not recorded which). These receptors were collected from a human donor who was either an allogeneic HSCT recipient or a stem cell or donor lymphocyte infusion donor (not recorded which). It is not recorded whose cells these are; they may come from a transplant donor. Each CDR3 is given with its conserved first and last residue. A D gene is named only where the DNA matches it firmly. The size of a clone is reported for some rows only, either as once, few or many, or as a class for expanded clones.

CDR3 protein: CSANFDRNEQFF
CDR3 DNA: TGCAGTGCTAACTTCGACAGGAATGAGCAGTTCTTC
V gene: TRBV20-1
D gene: -
J gene: TRBJ2-1
clone size: few

CDR3 protein: CASSLPGQGARETQYF
CDR3 DNA: TGTGCCAGCAGCTTACCGGGACAGGGGGCGAGGGAGACCCAGTACTTC
V gene: TRBV5-4
D gene: TRBD1
J gene: TRBJ2-5
clone size: -

CDR3 protein: CASSDRDDTDTQYF
CDR3 DNA: TGTGCCAGCAGCGACCGGGACGACACAGATACGCAGTATTTT
V gene: TRBV7-9
D gene: -
J gene: TRBJ2-3
clone size: few

CDR3 protein: CSARGSLTDTQYF
CDR3 DNA: TGCAGTGCTAGAGGAAGTCTCACAGATACGCAGTATTTT
V gene: TRBV20-1
D gene: -
J gene: TRBJ2-3
clone size: -

CDR3 protein: CASSPGGTGGSSSYEQYF
CDR3 DNA: TGCGCCAGCAGTCCCGGCGGGACAGGGGGCTCTAGCTCCTACGAGCAGTACTTC
V gene: TRBV5-1
D gene: TRBD1
J gene: TRBJ2-7
clone size: -

CDR3 protein: CASSSNLAGTTDTQYF
CDR3 DNA: TGTGCCAGCAGCTCGAACTTAGCGGGCACCACAGATACGCAGTATTTT
V gene: TRBV7-2
D gene: TRBD2
J gene: TRBJ2-3
clone size: few

CDR3 protein: CASMKEGNQPQHF
CDR3 DNA: TGTGCCAGCATGAAGGAAGGCAATCAGCCCCAGCATTTT
V gene: TRBV2
D gene: -
J gene: TRBJ1-5
clone size: -

CDR3 protein: CASSLIKVNEQFF
CDR3 DNA: TGTGCCAGCAGCCTCATTAAGGTCAATGAGCAGTTCTTC
V gene: TRBV7-9
D gene: -
J gene: TRBJ2-1
clone size: few

CDR3 protein: CASSFPPLAGTNYNEQFF
CDR3 DNA: TGTGCCAGCAGTTTCCCCCCTTTAGCGGGAACCAATTACAATGAGCAGTTCTTC
V gene: TRBV12-3/TRBV12-4
D gene: TRBD2
J gene: TRBJ2-1
clone size: -

CDR3 protein: CASSPPSVNEQFF
CDR3 DNA: TGTGCCAGCAGCCCCCCTAGCGTCAATGAGCAGTTCTTC
V gene: TRBV5-5
D gene: -
J gene: TRBJ2-1
clone size: -

CDR3 protein: CASRPVGTESYNEQFF
CDR3 DNA: TGTGCCAGCAGACCCGTCGGGACCGAGTCCTACAATGAGCAGTTCTTC
V gene: TRBV6-2/TRBV6-3
D gene: -
J gene: TRBJ2-1
clone size: few

CDR3 protein: CSARDGDRVVEAFF
CDR3 DNA: TGCAGTGCTAGAGATGGGGACAGAGTAGTTGAGGCTTTCTTT
V gene: TRBV20-1
D gene: TRBD1
J gene: TRBJ1-1
clone size: -

CDR3 protein: CASSPSSGRTGELFF
CDR3 DNA: TGTGCCAGCAGCCCATCTAGCGGGAGAACCGGGGAGCTGTTTTTT
V gene: TRBV5-8
D gene: TRBD2
J gene: TRBJ2-2
clone size: -

CDR3 protein: CASSQGGGSYNEQFF
CDR3 DNA: TGCGCCAGCAGCCAAGGGGGGGGGTCCTACAATGAGCAGTTCTTC
V gene: TRBV4-3
D gene: TRBD2
J gene: TRBJ2-1
clone size: -

CDR3 protein: CAIRATGGTGELFF
CDR3 DNA: TGTGCCATCAGAGCGACAGGGGGCACCGGGGAGCTGTTTTTT
V gene: TRBV10-3
D gene: TRBD1
J gene: TRBJ2-2
clone size: few

CDR3 protein: CASSFRGVNTEAFF
CDR3 DNA: TGTGCCAGCAGTTTCAGGGGCGTGAACACTGAAGCTTTCTTT
V gene: TRBV6-2/TRBV6-3
D gene: -
J gene: TRBJ1-1
clone size: -

CDR3 protein: CASSLGLVYF
CDR3 DNA: TGTGCCAGCAGTTTAGGACTAGTTTACTTC
V gene: TRBV27
D gene: TRBD2
J gene: TRBJ2-7
clone size: few

CDR3 protein: CASSDIGQGVMANEKLFF
CDR3 DNA: TGTGCCAGCAGCGACATAGGACAGGGGGTTATGGCTAATGAAAAACTGTTTTTT
V gene: TRBV21-1
D gene: -
J gene: TRBJ1-4
clone size: few

CDR3 protein: CASGSDTEAFF
CDR3 DNA: TGCGCCAGCGGCTCGGATACTGAAGCTTTCTTT
V gene: TRBV5-1
D gene: -
J gene: TRBJ1-1
clone size: few

CDR3 protein: CASSHTRGTKETQYF
CDR3 DNA: TGCGCCAGCAGCCATACGAGGGGCACGAAAGAGACCCAGTACTTC
V gene: TRBV4-3
D gene: -
J gene: TRBJ2-5
clone size: few

CDR3 protein: CASSTWDRLSTEAFF
CDR3 DNA: TGCGCCAGCAGCACGTGGGACAGGTTAAGCACTGAAGCTTTCTTT
V gene: TRBV5-1
D gene: TRBD1
J gene: TRBJ1-1
clone size: -

CDR3 protein: CASSLSGTGSFF
CDR3 DNA: TGTGCCAGCAGTTTGAGTGGGACAGGGTCCTTCTTT
V gene: TRBV28
D gene: TRBD1
J gene: TRBJ1-1
clone size: -

CDR3 protein: CASSFTPNPPAGGSNTGELFF
CDR3 DNA: TGTGCCAGCAGCTTCACCCCAAACCCTCCAGCGGGTGGCTCGAACACCGGGGAGCTGTTTTTT
V gene: TRBV11-1
D gene: -
J gene: TRBJ2-2
clone size: -

CDR3 protein: CASSLFRGFDTEAFF
CDR3 DNA: TGTGCCAGCAGCTTGTTCCGGGGCTTTGACACTGAAGCTTTCTTT
V gene: TRBV5-8
D gene: -
J gene: TRBJ1-1
clone size: few

CDR3 protein: CASSPSRGGKETQYF
CDR3 DNA: TGTGCCAGCAGTCCAAGTCGGGGAGGGAAAGAGACCCAGTACTTC
V gene: TRBV25-1
D gene: TRBD2
J gene: TRBJ2-5
clone size: -

CDR3 protein: CASSPGGSEQFF
CDR3 DNA: TGTGCCAGCAGTCCCGGGGGCTCTGAGCAGTTCTTC
V gene: TRBV12-3/TRBV12-4
D gene: -
J gene: TRBJ2-1
clone size: few

CDR3 protein: CASRLTGAPSQYF
CDR3 DNA: TGTGCCAGCAGATTAACAGGGGCTCCGTCCCAGTACTTC
V gene: TRBV12-3/TRBV12-4
D gene: TRBD1
J gene: TRBJ2-5
clone size: few

CDR3 protein: CASSLGQGWGYTF
CDR3 DNA: TGTGCCAGCAGTTTAGGACAGGGCTGGGGCTACACCTTC
V gene: TRBV12-3/TRBV12-4
D gene: TRBD1
J gene: TRBJ1-2
clone size: -

CDR3 protein: CASSQGGGTGNTIYF
CDR3 DNA: TGCGCCAGCAGCCAGGGAGGAGGAACTGGAAACACCATATATTTT
V gene: TRBV4-3
D gene: -
J gene: TRBJ1-3
clone size: -

CDR3 protein: CASIPNRERNGNTIYF
CDR3 DNA: TGTGCCAGCATCCCGAACAGGGAAAGAAACGGAAACACCATATATTTT
V gene: TRBV11-2
D gene: -
J gene: TRBJ1-3
clone size: -

CDR3 protein: CASRWSGPFTDTQYF
CDR3 DNA: TGTGCCAGCCGGTGGAGCGGCCCTTTCACAGATACGCAGTATTTT
V gene: TRBV12-3/TRBV12-4
D gene: -
J gene: TRBJ2-3
clone size: -

CDR3 protein: CASSVVARGDNEQFF
CDR3 DNA: TGTGCCAGCAGCGTAGTTGCCAGGGGAGACAATGAGCAGTTCTTC
V gene: TRBV9
D gene: -
J gene: TRBJ2-1
clone size: few

CDR3 protein: CASGNFRGTSSGNTIYF
CDR3 DNA: TGTGCCAGCGGCAATTTTAGGGGGACGAGCTCTGGAAACACCATATATTTT
V gene: TRBV12-3/TRBV12-4
D gene: -
J gene: TRBJ1-3
clone size: -

CDR3 protein: CASSTGGNTEAFF
CDR3 DNA: TGTGCCAGCAGCACGGGCGGGAACACTGAAGCTTTCTTT
V gene: TRBV13
D gene: -
J gene: TRBJ1-1
clone size: many

CDR3 protein: CASSLLYGRDPYEQYF
CDR3 DNA: TGTGCCAGCAGCTTACTCTACGGCAGGGACCCCTACGAGCAGTACTTC
V gene: TRBV21-1
D gene: -
J gene: TRBJ2-7
clone size: few

CDR3 protein: CASSLFGDSNTEAFF
CDR3 DNA: TGTGCCAGCAGTTTATTCGGGGACTCGAACACTGAAGCTTTCTTT
V gene: TRBV12-3/TRBV12-4
D gene: -
J gene: TRBJ1-1
clone size: few

CDR3 protein: CASSKPRTGGEIGYTF
CDR3 DNA: TGTGCCAGCAGCAAACCCCGGACAGGGGGCGAAATTGGCTACACCTTC
V gene: TRBV6-2/TRBV6-3
D gene: TRBD1
J gene: TRBJ1-2
clone size: -

CDR3 protein: CASSLGQGAQETQYF
CDR3 DNA: TGCGCCAGCAGCTTAGGACAGGGGGCACAAGAGACCCAGTACTTC
V gene: TRBV5-1
D gene: TRBD1
J gene: TRBJ2-5
clone size: -

CDR3 protein: CASTQDWGSTGNTIYF
CDR3 DNA: TGTGCCAGCACCCAGGATTGGGGGAGTACTGGAAACACCATATATTTT
V gene: TRBV12-3/TRBV12-4
D gene: -
J gene: TRBJ1-3
clone size: many

CDR3 protein: CASSEGRGYMNTEAFF
CDR3 DNA: TGCGCCAGCAGCGAGGGGAGGGGATACATGAACACTGAAGCTTTCTTT
V gene: TRBV4-3
D gene: -
J gene: TRBJ1-1
clone size: -

CDR3 protein: CASSEWGVGNTIYF
CDR3 DNA: TGTGCCAGCAGTGAATGGGGAGTGGGAAACACCATATATTTT
V gene: TRBV2
D gene: -
J gene: TRBJ1-3
clone size: few

CDR3 protein: CASSTSNQPQHF
CDR3 DNA: TGTGCCAGCTCAACGAGCAATCAGCCCCAGCATTTT
V gene: TRBV18
D gene: -
J gene: TRBJ1-5
clone size: -

CDR3 protein: CASSLNFF
CDR3 DNA: TGTGCCAGCAGCTTAAACTTCTTT
V gene: TRBV11-1
D gene: -
J gene: TRBJ1-1
clone size: few

CDR3 protein: CASSSGQVYYGYTF
CDR3 DNA: TGTGCCAGCAGCTCCGGACAGGTATACTATGGCTACACCTTC
V gene: TRBV7-9
D gene: TRBD1
J gene: TRBJ1-2
clone size: few